The TCR beta chain under discussion was sequenced for a study of shared clonotypes between healthy human individuals. Study-wide results and limits: Clonotypes not shared had lower generation probabilities than those common to all four donors.

Positively selected for CCR7, the CD45RO-negative cells used as naive CD8 cells excluded terminally differentiated effector memory CD45RA+ cells. Replicate PCRs from sorted subsets contained about 200 ng DNA, which is tens of thousands of T cell genomes. The table came from immunoSEQ multiplex PCR; TCRdb's copy has only in-frame clones and leaves some out. The sample has about 2 million clones, less than 95% seen once. The length of the CDR3 is 15 residues. Germline-derived CDR1 and CDR2 are SGHRS and YFSETQ. Trimming cost V 0 bases and J 7 bases; bases outside gene matches: 4. Worth noting for this clone: The antigen is unknown.

This receptor was taken from a man aged 18 to 30 in good health. The chain uses TRBV5-1 and TRBJ2-1; 10 positions match TRBD2. The specimen was naive CD8+ T cells sorted from blood. This CDR3 reads CASSLASGSFNEQFF. CDR3 bases: TGCGCCAGCAGCTTGGCTAGCGGGAGTTTTAATGAGCAGTTCTTC.